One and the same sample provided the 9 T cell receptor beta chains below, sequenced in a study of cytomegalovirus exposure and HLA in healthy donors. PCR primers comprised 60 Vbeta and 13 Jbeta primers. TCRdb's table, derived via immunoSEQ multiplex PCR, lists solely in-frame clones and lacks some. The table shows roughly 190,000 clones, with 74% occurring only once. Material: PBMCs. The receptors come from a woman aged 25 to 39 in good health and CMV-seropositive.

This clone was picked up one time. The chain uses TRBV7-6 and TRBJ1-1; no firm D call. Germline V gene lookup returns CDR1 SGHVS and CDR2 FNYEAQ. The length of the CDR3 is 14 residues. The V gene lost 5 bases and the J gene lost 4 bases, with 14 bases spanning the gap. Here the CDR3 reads CASSLQESSTEAFF. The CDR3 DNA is TGTGCCAGCAGCCTCCAGGAATCCAGCACTGAAGCTTTCTTT.

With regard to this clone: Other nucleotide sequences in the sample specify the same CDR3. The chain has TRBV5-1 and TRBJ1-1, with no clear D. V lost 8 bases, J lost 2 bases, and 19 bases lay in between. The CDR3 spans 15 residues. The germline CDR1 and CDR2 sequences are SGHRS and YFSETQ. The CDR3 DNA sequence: TGCGCCAGTAGCGATACCAGCGCCATCAACACTGAAGCTTTCTTT. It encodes CASSDTSAINTEAFF.

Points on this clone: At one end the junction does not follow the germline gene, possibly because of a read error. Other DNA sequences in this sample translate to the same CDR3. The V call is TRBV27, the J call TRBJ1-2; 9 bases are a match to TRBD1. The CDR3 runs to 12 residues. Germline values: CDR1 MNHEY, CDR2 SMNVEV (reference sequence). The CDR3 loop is CASSDRGDGYTF. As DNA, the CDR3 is TGCGCCAGCAGCGACAGGGGGGACGGCTACACCTTC.

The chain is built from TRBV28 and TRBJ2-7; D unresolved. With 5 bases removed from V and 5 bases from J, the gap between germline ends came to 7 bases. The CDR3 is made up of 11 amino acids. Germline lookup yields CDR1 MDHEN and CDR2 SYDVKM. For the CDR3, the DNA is TGTGCCAGCAGTGTCTCTCACGAGCAGTACTTC. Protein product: CASSVSHEQYF. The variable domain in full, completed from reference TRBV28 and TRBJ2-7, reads DVKVTQSSRYLVKRTGEKVFLECVQDMDHENMFWYRQDPGLGLRLIYFSYDVKMKEKGDIPEGYSVSREKKERFSLILESASTNQTSMYLCASSVSHEQYFGPGTRLTVT.

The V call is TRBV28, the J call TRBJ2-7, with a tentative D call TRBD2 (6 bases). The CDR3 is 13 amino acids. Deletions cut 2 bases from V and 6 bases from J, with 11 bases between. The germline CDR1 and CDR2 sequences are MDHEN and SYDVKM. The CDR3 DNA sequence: TGTGCCAGCAGTTTAAGTCCGGGACTCGAGCAGTACTTC. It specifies CASSLSPGLEQYF.

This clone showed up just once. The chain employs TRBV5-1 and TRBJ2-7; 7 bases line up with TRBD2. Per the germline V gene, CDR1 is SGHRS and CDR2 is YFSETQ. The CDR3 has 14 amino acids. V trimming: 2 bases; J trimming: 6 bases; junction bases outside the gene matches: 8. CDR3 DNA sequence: TGCGCCAGCAGCTTAGGGCGGGACTATCGCGAGCAGTACTTC. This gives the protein CASSLGRDYREQYF.

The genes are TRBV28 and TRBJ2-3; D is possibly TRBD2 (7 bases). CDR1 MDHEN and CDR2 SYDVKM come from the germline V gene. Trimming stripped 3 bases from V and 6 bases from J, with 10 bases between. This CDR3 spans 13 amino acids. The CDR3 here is CASSFGGRDTQYF. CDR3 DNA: TGTGCCAGCAGTTTCGGGGGGCGGGATACGCAGTATTTT.

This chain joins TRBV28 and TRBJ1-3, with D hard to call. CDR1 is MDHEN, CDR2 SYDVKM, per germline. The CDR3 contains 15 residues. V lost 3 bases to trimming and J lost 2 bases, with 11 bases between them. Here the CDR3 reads CASSFGNAPGNTIYF. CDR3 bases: TGTGCCAGCAGTTTCGGGAACGCCCCTGGAAACACCATATATTTT.

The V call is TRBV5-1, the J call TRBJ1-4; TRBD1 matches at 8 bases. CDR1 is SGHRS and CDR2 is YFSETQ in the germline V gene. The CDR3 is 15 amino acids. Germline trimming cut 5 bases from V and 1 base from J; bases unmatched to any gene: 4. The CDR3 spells CASSDTGGTNEKLFF. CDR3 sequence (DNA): TGCGCCAGCAGTGATACAGGGGGAACTAATGAAAAACTGTTTTTT. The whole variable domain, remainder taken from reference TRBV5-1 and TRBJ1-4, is KAGVTQTPRYLIKTRGQQVTLSCSPISGHRSVSWYQQTPGQGLQFLFEYFSETQRNKGNFPGRFSGRQFSNSRSEMNVSTLELGDSALYLCASSDTGGTNEKLFFGSGTQLSVL.